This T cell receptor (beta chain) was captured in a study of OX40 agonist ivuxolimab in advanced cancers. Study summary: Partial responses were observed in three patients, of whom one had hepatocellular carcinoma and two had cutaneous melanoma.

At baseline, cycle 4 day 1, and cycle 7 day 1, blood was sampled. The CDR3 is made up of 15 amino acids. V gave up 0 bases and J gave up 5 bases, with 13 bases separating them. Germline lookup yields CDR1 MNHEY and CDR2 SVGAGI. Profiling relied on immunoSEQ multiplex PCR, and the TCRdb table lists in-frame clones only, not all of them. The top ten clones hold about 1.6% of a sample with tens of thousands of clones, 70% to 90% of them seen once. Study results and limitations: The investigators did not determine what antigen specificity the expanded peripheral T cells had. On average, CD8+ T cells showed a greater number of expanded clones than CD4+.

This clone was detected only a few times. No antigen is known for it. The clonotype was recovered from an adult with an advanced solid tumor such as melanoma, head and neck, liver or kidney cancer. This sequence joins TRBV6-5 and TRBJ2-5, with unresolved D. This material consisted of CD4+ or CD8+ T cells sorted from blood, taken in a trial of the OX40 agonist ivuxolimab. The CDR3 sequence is CASSYSIMGYETQYF. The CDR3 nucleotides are TGTGCCAGCAGTTACTCGATTATGGGGTATGAGACCCAGTACTTC.